The next 14 T cell receptor beta chains were all read from a single sample in a study of T cells in women clearing cervical HPV infection. Measured with immunoSEQ multiplex PCR; TCRdb has only the in-frame clones, and not every one. The listing records some 30,000 clones. The specimen sequenced was blood buffy coat. The receptors originated from a woman between 18 and 69 years old with a cervical HPV16 infection that either progressed to CIN3+ or cleared (not recorded which).

Note on this clone: The CDR3 end is not reached by the read, which stops 3 residues before it; the germline J gene fills it in. This chain connects TRBV12-3 or TRBV12-4 to TRBJ2-3; 9 nucleotides match TRBD2. V was clipped by 7 bases and J by 6 bases; unmatched bases: 5. The CDR3 contains 13 residues. CDR3 bases read: TGTGCCAGCACGCGGGGGGGCCACGATACG. Amino acid sequence: CASTRGGHDT. The full-length CDR3 reads as CASTRGGHDTQYF.

With respect to this clone: The DNA ends 3 residues before the CDR3 does, and the rest of the CDR3 is filled in from the germline J gene. The genes are TRBV10-1 and TRBJ1-5, with D maybe TRBD1 (5 bases). Trimming took 7 bases from V and 4 from J, leaving 20 bases between them. This CDR3 comprises 16 residues. Germline values: CDR1 WNHNN, CDR2 SYGVQD (reference sequence). Partial CDR3 DNA: TGCGCCAGCATTAACACGGGGGTGGAGCAAAATCAGCCC. Translation gives CASINTGVEQNQP. The complete CDR3 reads CASINTGVEQNQPQHF.

The CDR3 DNA, read in part, is TGTGCCAGCAGCTTAGATAGCGGGAGTCCG. This gives the protein CASSLDSGSP. The entire CDR3 protein reads CASSLDSGSPQYF. The chain combines TRBV11-2 with TRBJ2-3; TRBD2 aligns across 9 bases. The read falls 3 residues short of the CDR3 end, and the missing part is taken from the germline J gene. Germline values: CDR1 SGHAT, CDR2 FQNNGV. The CDR3 length is 13 residues.

A remark on this clone: The read gets to within 3 residues of the CDR3 end, and the germline J gene fills in the rest. The V and J genes are TRBV20-1 and TRBJ2-3; 10 bases match TRBD2. The ends lost 6 bases at V and 3 bases at J; junction bases unmatched: 3. Germline V gives CDR1 DFQATT, CDR2 SNEGSKA (reference sequence). There are 13 residues in the CDR3. Partial CDR3 DNA: TGCAGTGCCTTAGCGGGGGGAACAGATACG. Encoded protein: CSALAGGTDT. Given in full, the CDR3 is CSALAGGTDTQYF.

CDR3 DNA (partial): TGTGCCAGTAGTGGGACAGGGGATGGC. Protein: CASSGTGDG. From start to end, the CDR3 is CASSGTGDGYTF. This chain connects TRBV19 to TRBJ1-2; 10 bases agree with TRBD1. The read terminates 3 residues before the CDR3 end, so the remaining end is supplied by the germline J gene. From germline, CDR1 is LNHDA and CDR2 SQIVND (reference sequence). After removal of 5 bases from V and 6 bases from J, the junction contained 0 bases not matched to a gene. This CDR3 has 12 residues.

In regard to this clone: The read comes to an end 3 residues before the CDR3 does, leaving the germline J gene to fill in the end. This rearrangement joins TRBV5-1 to TRBJ2-5, with TRBD1 identical over 9 bases. CDR1 is SGHRS, CDR2 YFSETQ, per germline. The V gene end was trimmed by 4 bases and the J gene end by 1 base; junction bases not matched to a gene: 2. The CDR3 extends over 14 amino acids. The sequenced CDR3 bases are TGCGCCAGCAGCGAGACAGGGGGCCAAGAGACC. Translating it yields CASSETGGQET. The whole CDR3 reads CASSETGGQETQYF.

Concerning this clone itself: The read stops 3 residues short of the end of the CDR3; the missing end is completed from the germline J gene. V and J are TRBV20-1 and TRBJ2-3; 16 bases line up with TRBD2. After removal of 3 bases from V and 2 bases from J, the junction contained 14 bases not matched to a gene. CDR1 is DFQATT, CDR2 SNEGSKA, per germline (reference sequence). This CDR3 has 20 amino acids. The sequenced part of the CDR3 DNA is TGCAGTGCTAGTTCGTCAGGGACTAGCGGGAGGGAGGGGTACACAGATACG. Encoded protein: CSASSSGTSGREGYTDT. In full, the CDR3 reads CSASSSGTSGREGYTDTQYF.

With regard to this clone: Read coverage stops 3 residues before the CDR3 terminus; the germline J gene supplies the remainder. This chain connects TRBV5-6 to TRBJ1-4, with D maybe TRBD1 (5 bases). The CDR3 totals 15 residues. Trimming cost V 0 bases and J 8 bases, with 14 bases left between them. CDR1 and CDR2 from the germline V gene are SGHDT and YYEEEE. This chain's CDR3 is CASSLGGDQSEKLFF. CDR3 DNA (partial): TGTGCCAGCAGCTTGGGGGGGGACCAGTCGGAAAAA.

A note on this clone: The CDR3 end lies 3 residues beyond the end of the read and is filled in from the germline J gene. The rearrangement links TRBV2 to TRBJ2-7, with 7 bases that match TRBD1. V lost 9 bases and J lost 0; bases outside the gene matches: 2. CDR1 is SNHLY and CDR2 is FYNNEI in the germline V gene. The CDR3 length is 12 residues. The covered CDR3 bases are TGTGCCAGTTGGGACAGCTCCTACGAG. Protein: CASWDSSYE. From start to end, the CDR3 is CASWDSSYEQYF.

As to this clone: The read halts 3 residues ahead of the CDR3 end, with the missing end drawn from the germline J gene. The rearrangement links TRBV9 to TRBJ1-2, with 12 bases fitting TRBD1. The V gene's germline CDR1 is SGDLS and CDR2 YYNGEE. The CDR3 loop spans 16 amino acids. Incomplete CDR3 DNA: TGTGCCAGCAGCGTCGATCCGGGACAGGGGGCTGGCGGC. Translation gives CASSVDPGQGAGG. The entire CDR3 protein reads CASSVDPGQGAGGYTF. Full variable domain (remainder filled in from reference TRBV9 and TRBJ1-2): DSGVTQTPKHLITATGQRVTLRCSPRSGDLSVYWYQQSLDQGLQFLIQYYNGEERAKGNILERFSAQQFPDLHSELNLSSLELGDSALYFCASSVDPGQGAGGYTFGSGTRLTVV.

Concerning this clone: The DNA ends 3 residues before the CDR3 does, and the rest of the CDR3 is filled in from the germline J gene. The chain recombines TRBV10-3 with TRBJ2-2; possible D gene TRBD1, 6 bases. This CDR3 is 17 amino acids long. Germline lookup yields CDR1 ENHRY and CDR2 SYGVKD. Partial CDR3 DNA: TGTGCCATCAGTGAGTCCCAGGGGCCCTCCTATAATTCACCG. Translated, it gives CAISESQGPSYNSP. The whole CDR3 is CAISESQGPSYNSPLFF.

Points on this clone: The CDR3 goes on 3 residues after the read ends, and that part is filled in from the germline J gene. This chain connects TRBV7-3 to TRBJ2-1; 8 nucleotides match TRBD2. Germline CDR1 SGHTA, CDR2 FQGTGA. This CDR3 has 15 amino acids. Trimming cost V 5 bases and J 6 bases; bases outside gene matches: 9. The CDR3 sequence is CASSPLAGGINEQFF. Incomplete CDR3 DNA: TGTGCCAGCAGCCCCCTGGCGGGGGGCATCAATGAG.

As for this clone: The CDR3 extends 3 residues past the end of the read, so its final part is completed from the germline J gene. This chain connects TRBV5-1 to TRBJ2-7; 12 positions agree with TRBD2. The V segment lost 3 bases and the J segment 4 bases; nucleotides outside the gene matches: 2. Germline CDR1 reads SGHRS; CDR2 reads YFSETQ. This CDR3 has 14 residues. The covered CDR3 bases are TGCGCCAGCAGCTACGGACTAGCGGGGTACGAG. The encoded protein is CASSYGLAGYE. The whole CDR3 is CASSYGLAGYEQYF.

Concerning this clone: Read sequence stops 3 residues before the CDR3 end, and the germline J gene provides the missing end. This sequence joins TRBV5-1 and TRBJ2-3; 9 bases are a match to TRBD2. Germline CDR1 and CDR2: SGHRS and YFSETQ. The V segment lost 4 bases and the J segment 0 bases; nucleotides outside the gene matches: 3. CDR3 size: 15 residues. This CDR3 is CASSRLAESTDTQYF. The covered CDR3 bases are TGCGCCAGCAGCCGACTAGCGGAGAGCACAGATACG.